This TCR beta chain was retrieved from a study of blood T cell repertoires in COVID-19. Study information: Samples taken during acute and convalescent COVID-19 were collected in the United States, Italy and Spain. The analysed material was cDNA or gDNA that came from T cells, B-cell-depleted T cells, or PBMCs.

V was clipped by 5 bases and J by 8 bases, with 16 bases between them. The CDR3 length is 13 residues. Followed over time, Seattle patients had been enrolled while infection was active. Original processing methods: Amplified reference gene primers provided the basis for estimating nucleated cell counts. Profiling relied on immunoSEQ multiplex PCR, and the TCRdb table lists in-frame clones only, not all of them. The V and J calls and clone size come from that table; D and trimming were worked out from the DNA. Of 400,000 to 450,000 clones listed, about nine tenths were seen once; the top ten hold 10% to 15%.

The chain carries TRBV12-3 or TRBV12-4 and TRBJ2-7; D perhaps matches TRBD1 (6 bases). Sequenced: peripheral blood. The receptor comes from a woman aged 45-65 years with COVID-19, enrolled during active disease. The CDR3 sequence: CASSPLGTRKQYF. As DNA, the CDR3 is TGTGCCAGCAGTCCCCTTGGGACACGGAAGCAGTACTTC.